What follows describes a single T cell receptor (beta chain). The clone's antigen remains unknown. Base quality data are lacking; no much larger clone is found one base away. This record comes from a study of T cell changes during pregnancy in multiple sclerosis (dated by TCRdb to about 2019). As for the study more broadly: In women with multiple sclerosis, the researchers looked at how the T cell repertoire shifted as pregnancy progressed.

The method behind the library was the immunoSEQ multiplex PCR assay. Not all clones reach the TCRdb copy of this immuneACCESS table, which keeps in-frame sequences only. Checked studies attribute under half of the gap to unresolved V genes and leave the rest unexplained. Recorded for this sample are about 93,000 clones; 80% to 95% of them occurred a single time. 2% to 2.5% of the sample comes from the top ten. A distance of 11 bases separates the germline ends of V and J, which lose 5 bases and 0 bases respectively. CDR1 is given as LNHDA and CDR2 as SQIVND, both from the germline V gene (reference sequence). The CDR3, from cysteine to phenylalanine, totals 15 residues. Only CDR3 DNA is held: 45 bases, read in frame from base 1.

Material: peripheral blood, obtained after pregnancy. The TCR sequence derives from a female donor with multiple sclerosis, enrolled in a pregnancy study. The sequence is built from TRBV19 and TRBJ1-5; perhaps TRBD1 is the D gene, with 6 bases matching. The DNA reads as follows: TGTGCCAGTAGTTCCCAACAGGGTAGCAATCAGCCCCAGCATTTT. This sequence encodes CASSSQQGSNQPQHF.